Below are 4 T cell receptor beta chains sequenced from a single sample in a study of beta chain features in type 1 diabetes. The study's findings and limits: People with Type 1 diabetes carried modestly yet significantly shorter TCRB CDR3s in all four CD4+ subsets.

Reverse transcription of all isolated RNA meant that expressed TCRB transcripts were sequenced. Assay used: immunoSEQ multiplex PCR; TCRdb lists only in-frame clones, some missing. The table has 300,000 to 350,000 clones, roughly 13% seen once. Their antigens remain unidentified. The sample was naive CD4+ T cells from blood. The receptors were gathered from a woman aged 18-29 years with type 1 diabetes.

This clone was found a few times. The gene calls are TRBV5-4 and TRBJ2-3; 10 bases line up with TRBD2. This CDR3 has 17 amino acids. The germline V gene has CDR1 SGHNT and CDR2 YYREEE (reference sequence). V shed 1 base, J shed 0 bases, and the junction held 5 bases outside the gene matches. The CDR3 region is CASSLRVLAGSTDTQYF. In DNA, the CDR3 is TGTGCCAGCAGCTTGCGTGTACTAGCGGGGAGCACAGATACGCAGTATTTT.

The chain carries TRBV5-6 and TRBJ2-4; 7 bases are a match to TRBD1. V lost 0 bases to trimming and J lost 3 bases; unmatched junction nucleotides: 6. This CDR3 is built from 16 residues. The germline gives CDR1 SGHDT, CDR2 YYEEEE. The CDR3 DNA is TGTGCCAGCAGCTTGGGACAGGGTGCGGTCAAAAACATTCAGTACTTC. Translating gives CASSLGQGAVKNIQYF.

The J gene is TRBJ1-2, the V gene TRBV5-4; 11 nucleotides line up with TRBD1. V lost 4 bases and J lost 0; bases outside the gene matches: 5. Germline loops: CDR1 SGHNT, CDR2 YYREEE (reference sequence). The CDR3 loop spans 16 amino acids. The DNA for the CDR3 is TGTGCCAGCAGCCCGGGACAGGGGGTAGCTAACTATGGCTACACCTTC. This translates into CASSPGQGVANYGYTF.

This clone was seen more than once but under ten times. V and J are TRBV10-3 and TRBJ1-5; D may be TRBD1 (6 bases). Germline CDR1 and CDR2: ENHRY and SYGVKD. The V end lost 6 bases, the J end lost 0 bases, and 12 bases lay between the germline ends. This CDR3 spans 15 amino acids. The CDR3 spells CAISGTRDSNQPQHF. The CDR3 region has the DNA TGTGCCATCAGCGGGACACGAGATAGCAATCAGCCCCAGCATTTT.